This TCR beta chain derives from a study of OX40 agonist ivuxolimab in advanced cancers. CDR1 is KGHSH, CDR2 LQKENI, per germline. Trimming took 3 bases from V and 4 from J; bases not matched to a gene: 0. The CDR3 contains 13 residues. Sequencing was performed with immunoSEQ multiplex PCR; in TCRdb, only in-frame clones are kept and a portion is missing. The sample contains about 90,000 clones, just over 90% of which appear only once. The sequence derives from an adult with an advanced solid tumor such as melanoma, head and neck, liver or kidney cancer. Here the sequenced sample was CD4+ or CD8+ T cells sorted from blood, taken in a trial of the OX40 agonist ivuxolimab. This chain connects TRBV18 to TRBJ1-2, with 9 bases identical to TRBD1. This CDR3 reads CASSPGQGYGYTF. The CDR3 DNA follows: TGTGCCAGCTCACCGGGACAGGGCTATGGCTACACCTTC.